The rows below give T cell receptor beta chains drawn from one sample of a study of human T cells and chemical hapten exposure. Using its own MiXCR run on the RACE reads, TCRdb lists one record per CDR3 protein. The sample carries about 190,000 distinct CDR3 sequences, roughly a quarter recorded once. This sample comprised whole blood, obtained in connection with sensitization to the hapten diphenylcyclopropenone (DPC). The receptor source for this set is a middle-aged woman with alopecia areata. Some clones in this sample may be carry-over from other donors' samples. The CDR3 runs from the conserved cysteine through the conserved F or W. A D gene is named only where the DNA matches it firmly. Expanded clones are given a class, and other clones once, few, many or no size at all.

V	J	size	D	DNA	CDR3
TRBV2	TRBJ2-3	-	-	TGTGCCAGCAGTGACTCTAGCGGCACAGATACGCAGTATTTT	CASSDSSGTDTQYF
TRBV14	TRBJ2-7	-	TRBD1	TGTGCCAGCAGCCCCCGGGGACAGGTCTACGAGCAGTACTTC	CASSPRGQVYEQYF
TRBV20-1	TRBJ1-1	few	-	TGCAGTGAAGGTGTGAACACTGAAGCTTTCTTT	CSEGVNTEAFF
TRBV18	TRBJ1-2	-	-	TGTGCCAGCTCACCAGGAGGAAGGGGTGTTAACTATGGCTACACCTTC	CASSPGGRGVNYGYTF
TRBV4-2	TRBJ2-1	-	TRBD1	TGTGCCAGCAGCCAAGGGGGGACAGGGGGCGGATGGGACAATGAGCAGTTCTTC	CASSQGGTGGGWDNEQFF
TRBV5-5	TRBJ2-7	few	-	TGTGCCAGCAACCTGGACAGCAACATTTACGAGCAGTACTTC	CASNLDSNIYEQYF
TRBV9	TRBJ2-3	-	TRBD1	TGTGCCAGCAGCGTGGACAGGGGGCGCACAGATACGCAGTATTTT	CASSVDRGRTDTQYF
TRBV20-1	TRBJ1-2	few	-	TGCAGCGCAGGGGAAGCTAACTATGGCTACACCTTC	CSAGEANYGYTF
TRBV25-1	TRBJ1-1	-	-	TGTGCCAGCACCCAAACAGGTTTCACTGAAGCTTTCTTT	CASTQTGFTEAFF
TRBV20-1	TRBJ1-1	many	-	TGCAGTGCGCCCGGGCCTCTGAGGAATGAAGCTTTCTTT	CSAPGPLRNEAFF
TRBV11-2	TRBJ2-4	-	-	TGTGCCAGCAGCTCGGGACTAGCCAAAAACATTCAGTACTTC	CASSSGLAKNIQYF
TRBV10-3	TRBJ2-5	few	-	TGTGCCATCAGTGACCCCAAAGTCACGCGGGTAAACCAAGAGACCCAGTACTTC	CAISDPKVTRVNQETQYF
TRBV5-1	TRBJ2-3	-	TRBD1	TGCGCCAGCAGCTTGGGGCCCGGGACAGGGGGCACAGATACGCAGTATTTT	CASSLGPGTGGTDTQYF
TRBV7-9	TRBJ2-1	-	TRBD2	TGTGCCAGCAGCTATATCGGACTAGCGGGTTCTCTGTTCTTC	CASSYIGLAGSLFF
TRBV10-1	TRBJ2-3	-	TRBD2	TGCGCCAGCAGTCTAGCGGGAGATGTCACAGATACGCAGTATTTT	CASSLAGDVTDTQYF
TRBV6-5	TRBJ1-2	-	-	TGTGCCAGCAGTTACTCGTCAGGGGCTTATAACTATGGCTACACCTTC	CASSYSSGAYNYGYTF
TRBV6-5	TRBJ2-4	many	-	TGTGCCAGCAGTTACTCGTACAGAGCCAAAAACATTCAGTACTTC	CASSYSYRAKNIQYF
TRBV3-1	TRBJ2-1	-	TRBD2	TGTGCCTCCAGGGTTGCGGGAGCCTACAATGAGCAGTTCTTC	CASRVAGAYNEQFF
TRBV24-1	TRBJ1-2	few	-	TGTGCCACCAGTGATACTGAGCGGAACTACACCTTC	CATSDTERNYTF
TRBV6-2/TRBV6-3	TRBJ2-7	-	TRBD1	TGTGCCAGCACCGACCGGGACAGACCCTACGAGCAGTACTTC	CASTDRDRPYEQYF
TRBV28	TRBJ1-6	few	TRBD1	TGTGCCAGCAGAGAAAGGGGATACAGGGGTTATAATTCACCCCTCCACTTT	CASRERGYRGYNSPLHF
TRBV11-2	TRBJ2-4	few	TRBD1	TGTGCCAGCAGTCCAGGGGGCGCAGTCACGGCGGGCATTCAGTACTTC	CASSPGGAVTAGIQYF
TRBV7-2	TRBJ2-7	few	-	TGTGCCAGCAGCTGGGGGGGCAGGCGGTACTTC	CASSWGGRRYF
TRBV6-5	TRBJ1-2	few	-	TGTGCCAGCAGTTACCGGACAAAGGGAAACTATGGCTACACCTTC	CASSYRTKGNYGYTF
TRBV28	TRBJ1-3	-	-	TGTGCCAGCACCACCCAGGGAAACACCATATATTTT	CASTTQGNTIYF
TRBV20-1	TRBJ1-6	-	-	TGCAGTGCTAGAGATGAGGAGGGCAGGGACTCTTCACCCCTCCACTTT	CSARDEEGRDSSPLHF
TRBV9	TRBJ2-3	few	TRBD2	TGTGCCAGCAGCGTAACGCGGGAGACAGATACGCAGTATTTT	CASSVTRETDTQYF
TRBV28	TRBJ2-5	few	TRBD1	TGTGCCAGCAGGGCCCCGGGACAGGGAGGAGGAGAGACCCAGTACTTC	CASRAPGQGGGETQYF
TRBV4-3	TRBJ2-7	-	-	TGCGCCAGCAGCCAGGTCTCAAGGGCAGGGAATGGCGAGCAGTACTTC	CASSQVSRAGNGEQYF
TRBV3-1	TRBJ1-4	-	TRBD1	TGTGCCAGCAGCGAAGGGACAGGTCGCAATGAAAAACTGTTTTTT	CASSEGTGRNEKLFF
TRBV11-2	TRBJ2-1	many	TRBD2	TGTGCCAGCAGCTTGGACGGGAGGCTCTTCCAGTTCTTC	CASSLDGRLFQFF
TRBV10-3	TRBJ2-3	few	TRBD2	TGTGCCATCGCTCTAGCGGCTAGCACAGATACGCAGTATTTT	CAIALAASTDTQYF
TRBV20-1	TRBJ2-4	few	-	TGCAGTGCTAGAGTCTCGGGGGCTGGGTACATTCAGTACTTC	CSARVSGAGYIQYF
TRBV20-1	TRBJ1-1	few	-	TGCAGTGCTAGAGGCGTCACAGGGAACACTGAAGCTTTCTTT	CSARGVTGNTEAFF
TRBV27	TRBJ2-3	-	-	TGTGCCAGCGGACCAGGGACTTCCTGGGATACGCAGTATTTT	CASGPGTSWDTQYF
TRBV20-1	TRBJ2-1	few	-	TGCAGTGCCCAAGACTCCTTCCTACCGTTCTTC	CSAQDSFLPFF
TRBV10-3	TRBJ2-7	few	-	TGTGCCACCGCCCGTAGCGACTACGAGCAGTACTTC	CATARSDYEQYF
TRBV20-1	TRBJ2-7	-	-	TGCAGTGCTAGATTCATCTCCTACGAGCAGTACTTC	CSARFISYEQYF
TRBV10-3	TRBJ1-2	-	-	TGTGCCATCAGGGGGGACGCCAGCTATGGCTACACCTTC	CAIRGDASYGYTF
TRBV7-2	TRBJ2-7	many	TRBD2	TGTGCCAGCAGCTTAGACTGGACTAGCGTGTACGAGCAGTACTTC	CASSLDWTSVYEQYF
TRBV9	TRBJ2-5	-	TRBD1	TGTGCCAGCAGCGTCATCCCAGGGGGAGAGACCCAGTACTTC	CASSVIPGGETQYF
TRBV29-1	TRBJ1-1	few	TRBD1	TGCAGCGTCTCAAGGGGGCTTACTGAAGCTTTCTTT	CSVSRGLTEAFF
TRBV12-3/TRBV12-4	TRBJ2-1	-	TRBD2	TGTGCCAGCAGTTTCGGGATAGCGGGGCAGGGCAATGAGCAGTTCTTC	CASSFGIAGQGNEQFF
TRBV10-3	TRBJ2-1	few	-	TGTGCCATCAGTGAGCGGGGCTATGAGCAGTTCTTC	CAISERGYEQFF
TRBV15	TRBJ2-3	few	-	TGTGCCACCAGCAGAGATTTGGCAGATACGCAGTATTTT	CATSRDLADTQYF
TRBV15	TRBJ2-5	-	TRBD2	TGTGCCACCAGCTTAGAGGGACTAGGGGCAGAGACCCAGTACTTC	CATSLEGLGAETQYF
TRBV10-3	TRBJ2-3	few	TRBD2	TGTGCCATCAGTGGGACTAGCGTGGCAGATACGCAGTATTTT	CAISGTSVADTQYF
TRBV5-5	TRBJ2-5	few	TRBD1	TGTGCCAGCAGCTTGACGGGACAGCAAGAGACCCAGTACTTC	CASSLTGQQETQYF
TRBV2	TRBJ2-1	-	-	TGTGCCAGCAGTGGGATTCAGGCGCAGTTCTTC	CASSGIQAQFF
TRBV7-2	TRBJ2-3	-	-	TGTGCCAGCAGCTTAGCTGGGACGGACACAGATACGCAGTATTTT	CASSLAGTDTDTQYF
TRBV28	TRBJ1-1	few	-	TGTGCCAGCAATCGTCCAGGGGTCGGGACTGAAGCTTTCTTT	CASNRPGVGTEAFF